The T cell receptor (beta chain) under discussion was sequenced for a study of blood T cell repertoires in COVID-19. The wider study: Samples representing acute and convalescent COVID-19 were sourced from the United States, Italy and Spain. Sources were T cells, B-cell-depleted T cells, or PBMCs; the material itself was cDNA or gDNA.

The V gene end was trimmed by 2 bases and the J gene end by 4 bases; junction bases not matched to a gene: 1. The CDR3 consists of 13 residues. The germline V gene has CDR1 KGHSH and CDR2 LQKENI. Methods used by the authors: How many nucleated cells were present was estimated from reference gene primer amplification. Data came from immunoSEQ multiplex PCR; TCRdb stores just in-frame clones and leaves some out. The V and J calls and clone size come from that table; D and trimming were worked out from the DNA. The sample shows 90,000 to 130,000 clones, around three quarters of them seen only once. Sequencing was carried out using peripheral blood. J is TRBJ2-5 and V is TRBV18, with TRBD1 matching over 7 bases. The origin of this receptor is a woman aged 55 to 70 with acute or convalescent COVID-19. CDR3 in amino acids: CASSPRTGETQYF. CDR3 in DNA: TGTGCCAGCTCACCAAGGACAGGAGAGACCCAGTACTTC.